These 28 T cell receptor beta chains came from one sample sequenced in a study of spatial heterogeneity in lung cancer. Their antigens are not known. Time point meaning: sample taken at primary tumor resection. Overall study results and limits: Counts of expanded intratumoral alpha and beta TCRs tracked tumor mutation counts.

TCRdb reprocessed the 5' RACE reads via MiXCR and lists one record per CDR3 protein. The repertoire consists of 4,000 to 5,500 distinct CDR3 sequences, with 8.4% occurring once and the leading ten covering about 16%. The sample consisted of lung tumor tissue, taken at surgery. The source is a female donor with early-stage non-small cell lung cancer.

This clonotype is labeled medium-sized (0.01 to 0.1%). The CDR3 sequence is CSVVSGVGNTIYF. The CDR3 DNA reads as TGCAGCGTTGTTTCGGGGGTCGGAAACACCATATATTTT. The rearrangement joins TRBV29-1 to TRBJ1-3; D might be TRBD1 (5 bases). The CDR3 runs to 13 residues. Deletions cut 4 bases from V and 4 bases from J, with 11 bases between. CDR1 is SQVTM and CDR2 is ANQGSEA in the germline V gene. Full variable domain (missing parts from reference TRBV29-1 and TRBJ1-3): SAVISQKPSRDICQRGTSLTIQCQVDSQVTMMFWYRQQPGQSLTLIATANQGSEATYESGFVIDKFPISRPNLTFSTLTVSNMSPEDSSIYLCSVVSGVGNTIYFGEGSWLTVV.

In this sample, this clonotype is large. V gene TRBV2 combines with J gene TRBJ2-7; 12 bases are shared with TRBD2. The CDR3 loop spans 14 amino acids. In germline, CDR1 is SNHLY, CDR2 FYNNEI. V lost 4 bases, J lost 6 bases, and 4 bases stayed unmatched. The chain's CDR3 is CASSGGLAGSEQYF. CDR3 bases: TGTGCCAGCAGTGGCGGACTAGCGGGGTCCGAGCAGTACTTC.

The CDR3 DNA reads as TGCAGTGCTAGAGACTCCGGGACTGGATCTTACGAGCAGTACTTC. It yields the protein CSARDSGTGSYEQYF. This rearrangement joins TRBV20-1 to TRBJ2-7; perhaps TRBD2 as D (6 bases). V lost 0 bases, J lost 4 bases, and 16 bases lay in between. The CDR3 is made up of 15 amino acids. CDR1 is DFQATT and CDR2 is SNEGSKA in the germline V gene (reference sequence).

By its share, this clonotype is medium-sized. The chain links TRBV9 to TRBJ2-3; D possibly corresponds to TRBD2 (6 bases). Trimming shortened V by 0 bases and J by 0 bases, and 11 bases separated the two germline ends. Germline values: CDR1 SGDLS, CDR2 YYNGEE. The CDR3 is 16 residues long. This CDR3 reads CASSVGRDSSTDTQYF. The CDR3 nucleotides read TGTGCCAGCAGCGTAGGCCGGGACTCGAGCACAGATACGCAGTATTTT.

The V call is TRBV30, the J call TRBJ1-3, with D tentatively TRBD1 (5 bases). The CDR3 consists of 15 residues. V dropped 1 base and J dropped 5 bases, with 15 bases sitting between them. Germline loops: CDR1 GTSNPN, CDR2 SVGIG (reference sequence). For the CDR3, the DNA is TGTGCCTGGAGTGACACCGGGACCGGGCGAAACACCATATATTTT. Translated: CAWSDTGTGRNTIYF.

This clonotype was seen more than once but under ten times. The chain couples TRBV4-3 to TRBJ1-1; D not resolved. This CDR3 region has 15 residues. V was shortened by 4 bases and J by 1 base, with 13 bases between the two germline ends. Germline CDR1 and CDR2: LGHNA and YSLEER. For the CDR3, the DNA is TGCGCCAGCAGCCGAAGTGCCCATACGAACACTGAAGCTTTCTTT. Protein sequence: CASSRSAHTNTEAFF.

This clonotype ranks as medium-sized (0.01 to 0.1%). The chain links TRBV3-1 to TRBJ1-1; D is unclear. Germline V lookup: CDR1 LGHDT, CDR2 YNNKEL (reference sequence). Trimming pared 2 bases from V and 1 base from J, leaving 11 bases between. CDR3 length: 15 amino acids. The CDR3 region has the DNA TGTGCCAGCAGCCAATGGCAGGCCCCGAACACTGAAGCTTTCTTT. Translated: CASSQWQAPNTEAFF.

The chain recombines TRBV2 with TRBJ2-5, with TRBD1 identical over 10 bases. With V trimmed by 6 bases and J by 5 bases, 6 bases remained unmatched. Germline V gene sequence: CDR1 SNHLY, CDR2 FYNNEI. CDR3 size: 14 residues. The CDR3 sequence is CASRPTGGDETQYF. The CDR3 nucleotides read TGTGCCAGCAGACCGACAGGGGGCGATGAGACCCAGTACTTC.

By its share, this clonotype is medium-sized. CDR3 nucleotides: TGTGCCAGCAGCTTAGATCGCGACGATACGCAGTATTTT. Residues: CASSLDRDDTQYF. The V gene is TRBV11-2, the J gene TRBJ2-3; no definite D call. Germline V gives CDR1 SGHAT, CDR2 FQNNGV. The CDR3 length is 13 residues. V was cut by 0 bases and J by 6 bases, with 7 bases left in between.

This clonotype was seen just once. This chain connects TRBV10-3 to TRBJ2-1, with D possibly TRBD2 on 5 matching bases. The CDR3 runs to 13 residues. Germline CDR1 is ENHRY and CDR2 is SYGVKD. V lost 9 bases to trimming and J lost 6 bases, with 15 bases between them. The CDR3 bases are TGTGCCATTACCCCTGGACTGGCCAATGAGCAGTTCTTC. Amino acid sequence: CAITPGLANEQFF.

This clonotype is classed as medium-sized. The rearrangement links TRBV7-9 to TRBJ1-1; D unresolved. The V and J ends lost 1 base and 3 bases respectively, with 0 bases between them. The CDR3 runs to 11 residues. CDR1 is SEHNR and CDR2 is FQNEAQ in the germline V gene (reference sequence). DNA of the CDR3: TGTGCCAGCAGCTTAGACACTGAAGCTTTCTTT. It translates to CASSLDTEAFF. The full variable domain, its missing parts supplied by reference TRBV7-9 and TRBJ1-1, is DTGVSQNPRHKITKRGQNVTFRCDPISEHNRLYWYRQTLGQGPEFLTYFQNEAQLEKSRLLSDRFSAERPKGSFSTLEIQRTEQGDSAMYLCASSLDTEAFFGQGTRLTVV.

The chain couples TRBV6-1 to TRBJ2-1, with TRBD1 matching over 7 bases. V lost 5 bases to trimming and J lost 3 bases; unmatched junction nucleotides: 7. Per the germline V gene, CDR1 is MNHNS and CDR2 is SASEGT. The CDR3 has 15 residues. The CDR3 DNA reads TGTGCCAGCAGTACTTCCGGGACAGACTACAATGAGCAGTTCTTC. Residues: CASSTSGTDYNEQFF.

By proportion, this clonotype is medium-sized. The gene calls are TRBV2 and TRBJ1-1, with D unclear. V lost 5 bases, J lost 5 bases, and 12 bases lay in between. The CDR3 covers 13 residues. Germline CDR1 reads SNHLY; CDR2 reads FYNNEI. The CDR3 DNA sequence: TGTGCCAGCAGTTGGACTTTGGGGACTGAAGCTTTCTTT. Encoded protein: CASSWTLGTEAFF.

V gene TRBV10-3 combines with J gene TRBJ2-3, with 9 bases identical to TRBD2. The junction had 7 bases not matched to a gene; V was cut back by 5 bases and J by 1 base. The CDR3 extends over 16 amino acids. CDR1 ENHRY and CDR2 SYGVKD come from the germline V gene. CDR3 DNA: TGTGCCATCAGTAGTGTTAGGACTAGCGGCACAGATACGCAGTATTTT. This sequence encodes CAISSVRTSGTDTQYF.

This clonotype has at least ten counts. The J gene is TRBJ2-1, the V gene TRBV19; weak D call: TRBD2 (6 bases). Germline V CDR1 and CDR2: LNHDA, SQIVND (reference sequence). This CDR3 is 13 amino acids long. Trimming stripped 4 bases from V and 9 bases from J, with 13 bases between. CDR3 in DNA: TGTGCCAGTAGTACCGACGGGAGCACTGAGCAGTTCTTC. It specifies CASSTDGSTEQFF. Full variable domain (outside the CDR3, taken from reference TRBV19 and TRBJ2-1): DGGITQSPKYLFRKEGQNVTLSCEQNLNHDAMYWYRQDPGQGLRLIYYSQIVNDFQKGDIAEGYSVSREKKESFPLTVTSAQKNPTAFYLCASSTDGSTEQFFGPGTRLTVL.

The chain links TRBV2 to TRBJ2-5; D gene ambiguous. The CDR3 extends over 11 amino acids. Trimming cost V 4 bases and J 1 base, with 1 base left between them. The V gene's germline CDR1 is SNHLY and CDR2 FYNNEI. The CDR3 nucleotides are TGTGCCAGCAGTGTCCAAGAGACCCAGTACTTC. Residues: CASSVQETQYF.

V gene TRBV12-3 or TRBV12-4 combines with J gene TRBJ2-5, with D hard to call. This CDR3 region has 12 residues. V gave up 3 bases and J gave up 3 bases, with 5 bases separating them. The CDR3 DNA is TGTGCCAGCAGTTTGGAGAAAGAGACCCAGTACTTC. This encodes CASSLEKETQYF.

This clonotype is termed medium-sized. The chain has TRBV20-1 and TRBJ2-7; D uncertain. The CDR3 loop spans 12 amino acids. Germline-derived CDR1 and CDR2 are DFQATT and SNEGSKA (reference sequence). The V and J ends lost 0 bases and 5 bases respectively, with 8 bases between them. This chain's CDR3 is CSARERVNEQYF. In nucleotides, the CDR3 is TGCAGTGCTAGAGAACGGGTGAACGAGCAGTACTTC.

The V call is TRBV20-1, the J call TRBJ2-1; D uncertain. This CDR3 has 10 amino acids. Germline V gene sequence: CDR1 DFQATT, CDR2 SNEGSKA (reference sequence). The V gene lost 0 bases and the J gene lost 8 bases, with 2 bases spanning the gap. The CDR3 nucleotides read TGCAGTGCTAGAGAAGATGAGCAGTTCTTC. Protein sequence: CSAREDEQFF.

This clonotype turned up a few times. The V call is TRBV7-9, the J call TRBJ1-1, with 9 bases that match TRBD1. Germline lookup yields CDR1 SEHNR and CDR2 FQNEAQ (reference sequence). This CDR3 is 18 amino acids long. V gave up 5 bases and J gave up 1 base; unmatched junction bases: 14. This CDR3 is CASSQGQGRFAENTEAFF. CDR3 DNA sequence: TGTGCCAGCAGCCAAGGACAGGGGCGATTTGCGGAGAACACTGAAGCTTTCTTT.

This clonotype is medium-sized. The chain links TRBV18 to TRBJ2-7; 12 positions match TRBD2. V was pared by 5 bases and J by 3 bases, with 5 bases of the junction left unmatched. CDR3 length: 15 residues. The V gene's germline CDR1 is KGHSH and CDR2 LQKENI. CDR3 nucleotide sequence: TGTGCCAGCTCATCTAGCGGGGGGGCTAGCTACGAGCAGTACTTC. Residues: CASSSSGGASYEQYF.

This clonotype was picked up a small number of times. V gene TRBV7-8 combines with J gene TRBJ1-4; 10 bases are a match to TRBD1. V shed 5 bases and J 4 bases; nucleotides not matched to a gene: 4. The CDR3 loop spans 15 amino acids. Per the germline V gene, CDR1 is SGHVS and CDR2 is FQNEAQ. The CDR3 loop is CASSGTGEVNEKLFF. In nucleotides, the CDR3 is TGTGCCAGCAGCGGGACAGGGGAAGTTAATGAAAAACTGTTTTTT. The complete variable domain, with remaining parts taken from reference TRBV7-8 and TRBJ1-4, reads GAGVSQSPRYKVAKRGQDVALRCDPISGHVSLFWYQQALGQGPEFLTYFQNEAQLDKSGLPSDRFFAERPEGSVSTLKIQRTQQEDSAVYLCASSGTGEVNEKLFFGSGTQLSVL.

The V and J genes are TRBV29-1 and TRBJ2-4; D ambiguous. CDR3 length: 16 residues. Germline V gives CDR1 SQVTM, CDR2 ANQGSEA. The V and J ends lost 3 bases and 0 bases respectively, with 15 bases between them. CDR3 residues: CSVDPQQDLAKNIQYF. CDR3 bases: TGCAGCGTTGATCCCCAACAAGACTTAGCCAAAAACATTCAGTACTTC.

Sample share makes this clonotype medium-sized. The chain has TRBV6-2 or TRBV6-3 and TRBJ1-5; the D gene is possibly TRBD1 (6 bases). The CDR3 consists of 14 residues. V dropped 2 bases and J dropped 4 bases, with 9 bases sitting between them. Germline V gives CDR1 MNHEY, CDR2 SVGEGT. The CDR3 sequence is CASSYVQGNQPQHF. DNA for the CDR3: TGTGCCAGCAGTTACGTCCAGGGGAATCAGCCCCAGCATTTT.

By frequency in the sample, this clonotype is medium-sized. The gene calls are TRBV7-3 and TRBJ2-4; the D call may be TRBD1 or TRBD2 (6 bases each). V was trimmed by 1 base and J by 8 bases, leaving 9 bases between them. CDR1 and CDR2 (germline): SGHTA, FQGTGA. The CDR3 extends over 13 amino acids. The DNA of the CDR3 is TGTGCCAGCAGCTTAATGGAGGGGGACATTCAGTACTTC. Its translation is CASSLMEGDIQYF. The whole variable domain, filled in from reference TRBV7-3 and TRBJ2-4, reads GAGVSQTPSNKVTEKGKYVELRCDPISGHTALYWYRQSLGQGPEFLIYFQGTGAADDSGLPNDRFFAVRPEGSVSTLKIQRTERGDSAVYLCASSLMEGDIQYFGAGTRLSVL.

The sample holds a few counts of this clonotype. This sequence joins TRBV29-1 and TRBJ1-1; D is ambiguous. The ends were cut back, 3 bases at V and 1 base at J, with 9 bases in the middle. CDR1 is SQVTM and CDR2 is ANQGSEA in the germline V gene. This CDR3 comprises 13 residues. Written as DNA, the CDR3 is TGCAGCGTTGATATATACGGGAACACTGAAGCTTTCTTT. Translating it yields CSVDIYGNTEAFF.

This chain links TRBV6-2 or TRBV6-3 with TRBJ2-7; 7 bases agree with TRBD2. The CDR3 contains 14 residues. The trim removed 11 bases at V and 2 bases at J, leaving 12 bases unmatched. CDR1 and CDR2 from the germline V gene are MNHEY and SVGEGT. CDR3 region: CAGGGRPPTYEQYF. The CDR3 nucleotides read TGTGCCGGGGGAGGGAGACCCCCGACCTACGAGCAGTACTTC.

This clonotype was counted only a few times. The chain joins TRBV2 to TRBJ2-1; 11 positions agree with TRBD1. There are 14 residues in the CDR3. Trimming removed 6 bases from V and 2 bases from J; junction bases left unmatched: 0. The germline gives CDR1 SNHLY, CDR2 FYNNEI. The CDR3, as DNA: TGTGCCAGCAGGGGACAGGGGGCCTACAATGAGCAGTTCTTC. Translating it yields CASRGQGAYNEQFF.